This T cell receptor beta chain was obtained from a study of healthy donors' naive CD4 and CD8 T cells. Sorting defined naive CD4+ as CD4+CD8-CD45RO-CD45RA+ and naive CD8+ as CD8+CD4-CD45RA+CD27bright. This clonotype has only one observation. Its antigen is unidentified. Each TCR library used approximately 500 ng of total RNA and a linear amplification protocol. TCRdb fed the reads into MiXCR, producing one record per CDR3 protein. The repertoire holds 150,000 to 200,000 distinct CDR3 sequences, with 74% as singletons. General study results and limits: CDR3 charge plus V and J genes appeared to account for approximately 13% of CD4/CD8 variance.

Germline V gives CDR1 MNHEY, CDR2 SMNVEV (reference sequence). V shed 10 bases and J 2 bases; nucleotides not matched to a gene: 13. The CDR3 consists of 15 residues. The rearrangement links TRBV27 to TRBJ1-2; 7 positions match TRBD1. The sequence was obtained from a pool of human donors in good health; the sample pools cells from several healthy donors. Sequences were obtained from naive CD4+ and CD8+ T cells sorted from blood, pooled from several donors. The CDR3 spells CATISTTGTNYGYTF. The CDR3 DNA is TGTGCCACCATCTCTACGACAGGGACGAACTATGGCTACACCTTC.